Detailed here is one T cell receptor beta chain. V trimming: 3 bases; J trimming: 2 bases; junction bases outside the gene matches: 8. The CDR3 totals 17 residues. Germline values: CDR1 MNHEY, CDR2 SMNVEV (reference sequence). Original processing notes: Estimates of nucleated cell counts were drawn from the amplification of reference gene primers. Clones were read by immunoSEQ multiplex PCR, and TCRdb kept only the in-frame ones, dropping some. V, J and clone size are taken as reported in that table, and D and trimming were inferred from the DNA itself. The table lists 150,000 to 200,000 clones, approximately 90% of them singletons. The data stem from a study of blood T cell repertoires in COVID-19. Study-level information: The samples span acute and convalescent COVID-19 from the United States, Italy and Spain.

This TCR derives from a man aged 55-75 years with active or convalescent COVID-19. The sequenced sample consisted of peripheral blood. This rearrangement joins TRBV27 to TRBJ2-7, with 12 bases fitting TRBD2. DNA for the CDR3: TGTGCCAGCAGTTTCTCCTGGACTAGCGGGGAAACCTACGAGCAGTACTTC. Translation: CASSFSWTSGETYEQYF.